The 9 T cell receptor beta chains below all came from one sample that was sequenced in a study of shared clonotypes between healthy human individuals. Sequenced by immunoSEQ multiplex PCR; TCRdb stores in-frame clones only, minus some. Here the sample spans about 800,000 clones, just over 95% being singletons. CD45RO-negative, CCR7-positively selected cells formed the naive CD8 fraction, excluding terminally differentiated effector memory CD45RA+ cells. Sequences were obtained from naive CD8+ T cells sorted from blood. The source of these receptors is a man aged 25-40 years in good health.

CDR3 sequence (DNA): TGTGCCACCAGGGGACAGGGGGCAAATACCTACGAGCAGTACTTC. The encoded protein is CATRGQGANTYEQYF. The V gene is TRBV15, the J gene TRBJ2-7; 12 bases match TRBD1. V gave up 6 bases and J gave up 2 bases; unmatched junction bases: 5. This CDR3 has 15 residues. The germline CDR1 and CDR2 sequences are LNHNV and YYDKDF (reference sequence).

This chain connects TRBV30 to TRBJ2-1; 10 bases are shared with TRBD2. V lost 3 bases to trimming and J lost 4 bases; unmatched junction nucleotides: 3. This CDR3 is 14 amino acids long. Per germline, CDR1 GTSNPN and CDR2 SVGIG (reference sequence). CDR3 DNA sequence: TGTGCCTGGAGAAGCGGGAGGGCTTACAATGAGCAGTTCTTC. Translating gives CAWRSGRAYNEQFF. Supplemented by reference TRBV30 and TRBJ2-1, the full variable domain reads SQTIHQWPATLVQPVGSPLSLECTVEGTSNPNLYWYRQAAGRGLQLLFYSVGIGQISSEVPQNLSASRPQDRQFILSSKKLLLSDSGFYLCAWRSGRAYNEQFFGPGTRLTVL.

V and J are TRBV30 and TRBJ1-1, with TRBD1 identical over 10 bases. The trim removed 0 bases at V and 0 bases at J, leaving 7 bases unmatched. Looked up from germline, CDR1 is GTSNPN and CDR2 is SVGIG (reference sequence). The CDR3 has 17 amino acids. As DNA, the CDR3 is TGTGCCTGGAGTGTCCGGGACAGGGGACTAATGAACACTGAAGCTTTCTTT. Its protein is CAWSVRDRGLMNTEAFF.

The chain is built from TRBV7-8 and TRBJ1-5, with D perhaps TRBD1 (5 bases). Trimming took 2 bases from V and 1 from J, leaving 9 bases between them. Germline V lookup: CDR1 SGHVS, CDR2 FQNEAQ. The CDR3 contains 15 residues. The CDR3 sequence is CASSLQGVSNQPQHF. CDR3 in DNA: TGTGCCAGCAGCTTACAGGGCGTGAGCAATCAGCCCCAGCATTTT.

The V call is TRBV7-9, the J call TRBJ1-2; D is perhaps TRBD1 (6 bases). The CDR3 has 14 amino acids. Germline CDR1 is SEHNR and CDR2 is FQNEAQ (reference sequence). Trimming cost V 1 base and J 8 bases, with 14 bases left between them. The CDR3 loop is CASSLGDTHWGYTF. DNA of the CDR3: TGTGCCAGCAGCTTAGGGGACACCCATTGGGGCTACACCTTC.

This chain links TRBV15 with TRBJ1-5; D is undetermined. V was shortened by 4 bases and J by 4 bases, with 11 bases between the two germline ends. CDR3 length equals 14 residues. Per the germline V gene, CDR1 is LNHNV and CDR2 is YYDKDF (reference sequence). The CDR3 bases are TGTGCCACCAGCAACCGGGTCCTTAATCAGCCCCAGCATTTT. Translation: CATSNRVLNQPQHF.

The V and J genes are TRBV27 and TRBJ2-7; TRBD1 agrees at 8 bases. Germline V CDR1 and CDR2: MNHEY, SMNVEV (reference sequence). The CDR3 is 15 residues long. Trimming took 7 bases from V and 3 from J; bases not matched to a gene: 11. The CDR3 DNA reads as TGTGCCAGCAAGACCGCCGGGACAGGAGACTACGAGCAGTACTTC. It is translated as CASKTAGTGDYEQYF.

The CDR3 here is CASSLSTGRPVGEQFF. The CDR3 nucleotides read TGTGCCAGCAGTTTATCAACCGGGAGGCCGGTCGGTGAGCAGTTCTTC. The J gene is TRBJ2-1, the V gene TRBV27; the match to TRBD2 covers 7 bases. Losses at the gene ends were 0 bases for V and 9 bases for J; bases not matched to a gene: 11. The CDR3 loop spans 16 amino acids. Per germline, CDR1 MNHEY and CDR2 SMNVEV (reference sequence).

The chain is built from TRBV4-3 and TRBJ1-1; weak D call: TRBD1 (6 bases). This CDR3 is built from 17 residues. CDR1 and CDR2 (germline): LGHNA, YSLEER. V was cut by 1 base and J by 0 bases, with 15 bases left in between. CDR3 loop: CASSQVTTGDMNTEAFF. Written as DNA, the CDR3 is TGCGCCAGCAGCCAAGTAACGACAGGCGATATGAACACTGAAGCTTTCTTT.